This TCR beta chain was observed in a study of blood T cell repertoires in COVID-19. Study-level information: In each case, the material was cDNA or gDNA derived from T cells, B-cell-depleted T cells, or PBMCs.

Assay: immunoSEQ multiplex PCR; the TCRdb copy retains only in-frame clones and omits some. Here the sample spans about 280,000 clones, roughly 85% being singletons. V shed 8 bases, J shed 1 base, and the junction held 6 bases outside the gene matches. Germline V lookup: CDR1 LNHDA, CDR2 SQIVND (reference sequence). There are 15 residues in the CDR3. Sample: peripheral blood. This chain connects TRBV19 to TRBJ2-2; TRBD1 aligns across 8 bases. This TCR came from a man aged 50 to 59 with active or convalescent COVID-19. CDR3 DNA sequence: TGTGCCAGTCGAGGTGGGACAGGGAACACCGGGGAGCTGTTTTTT. It specifies CASRGGTGNTGELFF.